Below, 22 T cell receptor beta chains from the same sample are listed, as sequenced in a study of blood T cell repertoires in COVID-19. Using immunoSEQ multiplex PCR, the repertoire was profiled, and TCRdb retains in-frame clones only, with some absent. The sample holds about 210,000 clones, 88% seen once. Material for sequencing was peripheral blood. The source is a man in his 70s with acute or convalescent COVID-19.

The V gene is TRBV28, the J gene TRBJ2-7; no clear D. The CDR3 consists of 11 residues. The germline V gene has CDR1 MDHEN and CDR2 SYDVKM. V lost 6 bases, J lost 5 bases, and 8 bases lay in between. CDR3 region: CASRTYDEQYF. As DNA, the CDR3 is TGTGCCAGCAGGACTTACGACGAGCAGTACTTC.

A note on this clone: Other DNA sequences in the sample encode the same CDR3. CDR3 protein: CASSYGGTGGYTF. Here the CDR3 DNA reads TGTGCCAGCAGTTACGGGGGGACCGGTGGCTACACCTTC. The chain uses TRBV6-5 and TRBJ1-2, with D possibly TRBD1 on 5 matching bases. Germline V lookup: CDR1 MNHEY, CDR2 SVGAGI. The V end was cut by 2 bases, the J end by 7 bases, with 11 bases between. The CDR3 runs to 13 residues.

This rearrangement joins TRBV19 to TRBJ1-1; D unclear. This CDR3 has 11 residues. V was pared by 5 bases and J by 9 bases, with 10 bases between. The germline CDR1 and CDR2 sequences are LNHDA and SQIVND (reference sequence). The CDR3, as DNA: TGTGCCAGTAGTGAACGAAGCAAAGCTTTCTTT. Residues: CASSERSKAFF.

This clone was recorded once. This chain connects TRBV6-5 to TRBJ1-2, with 8 bases aligning to TRBD1. The V gene end was trimmed by 6 bases and the J gene end by 7 bases; junction bases not matched to a gene: 7. The CDR3 runs 13 residues. Germline CDR1 and CDR2: MNHEY and SVGAGI. The CDR3 DNA follows: TGTGCCAGCAGCCTGGACAGGGTCAGTGGCTACACCTTC. Protein product: CASSLDRVSGYTF.

The chain recombines TRBV14 with TRBJ1-2; the D is unclear. The germline V and J ends were trimmed by 2 bases and 4 bases, with 14 bases remaining between them. The CDR3 covers 15 residues. Per the germline V gene, CDR1 is SGHDN and CDR2 is FVKESK. The chain's CDR3 is CASSQREGSFYGYTF. CDR3 sequence (DNA): TGTGCCAGCAGCCAAAGAGAGGGATCATTCTATGGCTACACCTTC.

The J gene is TRBJ2-3, the V gene TRBV6-2 or TRBV6-3; the D is unclear. This CDR3 region has 14 residues. Per the germline V gene, CDR1 is MNHEY and CDR2 is SVGEGT. The V gene lost 6 bases and the J gene lost 3 bases, with 13 bases spanning the gap. The CDR3: CASSALAGTDTQYF. CDR3 sequence (DNA): TGTGCCAGCAGCGCCCTGGCTGGTACAGATACGCAGTATTTT.

The chain recombines TRBV29-1 with TRBJ1-2; perhaps TRBD1 as D (5 bases). The CDR3 has 11 residues. Germline V gives CDR1 SQVTM, CDR2 ANQGSEA. V dropped 4 bases and J dropped 3 bases, with 6 bases sitting between them. The CDR3 is CSVAQDYGYTF. CDR3 in DNA: TGCAGCGTTGCACAGGACTATGGCTACACCTTC.

This rearrangement joins TRBV11-2 to TRBJ2-1; TRBD2 aligns across 7 bases. This CDR3 has 15 amino acids. With 7 bases clipped from V and 3 bases from J, the junction kept 9 bases outside the gene matches. The germline V gene has CDR1 SGHAT and CDR2 FQNNGV. The CDR3, as DNA: TGTGCCAGCACCAGGGAAGCGGGGCACTACAATGAGCAGTTCTTC. Its protein product is CASTREAGHYNEQFF.

The V gene is TRBV6-4, the J gene TRBJ2-3; 10 positions agree with TRBD2. This CDR3 has 15 residues. The V and J ends lost 6 bases and 0 bases, in that order; junction bases with no gene match: 3. From germline, CDR1 is MRHNA and CDR2 SNTAGT. The CDR3 sequence: CASSLTSGSTDTQYF. For the CDR3, the DNA is TGTGCCAGCAGCTTGACTAGCGGGAGCACAGATACGCAGTATTTT.

The chain couples TRBV11-3 to TRBJ2-2; TRBD2 matches at 15 bases. V shed 3 bases, J shed 7 bases, and the junction held 9 bases outside the gene matches. Germline V lookup: CDR1 SGHNT, CDR2 YENEEA. The CDR3 contains 18 residues. The CDR3 DNA reads as TGTGCCAGCAGCTTCCGCCGGACTAGCGGGAGGGCCGACGGGGAGCTGTTTTTT. Translated: CASSFRRTSGRADGELFF.

J is TRBJ2-7 and V is TRBV5-4, with D maybe TRBD1 (6 bases). This CDR3 is 14 amino acids long. Germline loops: CDR1 SGHNT, CDR2 YYREEE (reference sequence). V was shortened by 2 bases and J by 5 bases, with 14 bases between the two germline ends. The CDR3 region has the DNA TGTGCCAGCAGCTTCTTCGAGGGGGAGCACGAGCAGTACTTC. The encoded protein is CASSFFEGEHEQYF.

The chain links TRBV7-3 to TRBJ2-1; 10 bases are a match to TRBD2. CDR1 and CDR2 (germline): SGHTA, FQGTGA. J was trimmed by 1 base and V by 5 bases; bases with no gene match: 11. The CDR3 extends over 18 amino acids. The CDR3 loop is CASSLPSGRNFSYNEQFF. In DNA form, the CDR3 reads TGTGCCAGCAGCCTCCCTAGCGGGAGAAACTTTTCCTACAATGAGCAGTTCTTC.

The rearrangement joins TRBV4-2 to TRBJ2-2; TRBD2 aligns across 10 bases. This CDR3 is 16 amino acids long. J lost 3 bases, V lost 4 bases, and 5 bases had no gene match. From germline, CDR1 is LGHNA and CDR2 YNFKEQ. The CDR3 sequence: CASSLQLAGHTGELFF. CDR3 nucleotide sequence: TGTGCCAGCAGCCTTCAACTAGCGGGACACACCGGGGAGCTGTTTTTT.

The gene calls are TRBV18 and TRBJ2-1; D call uncertain. Germline-derived CDR1 and CDR2 are KGHSH and LQKENI. The CDR3 has 18 residues. V lost 0 bases, J lost 3 bases, and 18 bases lay in between. CDR3 DNA sequence: TGTGCCAGCTCACCACCGGTCGTAAGGAGTTTCGGCTACAATGAGCAGTTCTTC. As protein: CASSPPVVRSFGYNEQFF.

This chain uses TRBV5-4 with TRBJ2-2, with 11 bases identical to TRBD2. This CDR3 region has 16 residues. V shed 4 bases and J 1 base; nucleotides not matched to a gene: 3. Germline-derived CDR1 and CDR2 are SGHNT and YYREEE (reference sequence). The CDR3 bases are TGTGCCAGCAGCCTACTAGCGGGAGTGAACACCGGGGAGCTGTTTTTT. Amino acids: CASSLLAGVNTGELFF.

This chain connects TRBV7-9 to TRBJ1-2; D unresolved. There are 12 residues in the CDR3. CDR1 is SEHNR and CDR2 is FQNEAQ in the germline V gene (reference sequence). V was trimmed by 1 base and J by 8 bases, leaving 8 bases between them. The CDR3 DNA reads as TGTGCCAGCAGCTTAGGTTCCAAAGGCTACACCTTC. This sequence encodes CASSLGSKGYTF.

The rearrangement links TRBV5-6 to TRBJ1-4; possible D gene TRBD1, 5 bases. Germline assignment: CDR1 SGHDT and CDR2 YYEEEE. V was cut by 4 bases and J by 5 bases, with 15 bases left in between. The CDR3 runs 15 residues. The CDR3 nucleotides are TGTGCCAGCAGCCTGACCGACAGTCTGAATGAAAAACTGTTTTTT. Protein sequence: CASSLTDSLNEKLFF.

This chain connects TRBV19 to TRBJ1-1; D gene unclear. CDR3 length: 15 amino acids. Trimming left V 5 bases short and J 5 bases short, with 18 bases between. CDR1 LNHDA and CDR2 SQIVND come from the germline V gene (reference sequence). CDR3 sequence: CASSVHSEGITEAFF. The CDR3 coding sequence is TGTGCCAGTAGTGTCCACTCCGAGGGAATAACTGAAGCTTTCTTT. The full variable domain, its missing parts supplied by reference TRBV19 and TRBJ1-1, is DGGITQSPKYLFRKEGQNVTLSCEQNLNHDAMYWYRQDPGQGLRLIYYSQIVNDFQKGDIAEGYSVSREKKESFPLTVTSAQKNPTAFYLCASSVHSEGITEAFFGQGTRLTVV.

CDR3 in amino acids: CATSDSRGINQPQHF. CDR3 DNA sequence: TGTGCCACCAGTGATTCACGGGGTATCAATCAGCCCCAGCATTTT. The chain has TRBV24-1 and TRBJ1-5; D is ambiguous. The CDR3 length is 15 residues. V lost 2 bases and J lost 3, with 10 bases in between. Germline assignment: CDR1 KGHDR and CDR2 SFDVKD.

A remark on this clone: This sample also contains other DNA sequences that code for the same CDR3. This chain joins TRBV6-6 and TRBJ2-1; 8 positions match TRBD1. The V gene's germline CDR1 is MNHNY and CDR2 SVGAGI (reference sequence). CDR3 length: 15 residues. V lost 2 bases and J lost 5; bases outside the gene matches: 5. The CDR3 DNA reads TGTGCCAGCAGTTACCCCGGACAGGGAAACAATGAGCAGTTCTTC. As protein: CASSYPGQGNNEQFF.

CDR3 region: CASSLTPNYGYTF. The CDR3 DNA reads as TGTGCCAGCAGTTTGACACCCAACTATGGCTACACCTTC. The chain employs TRBV6-5 and TRBJ1-2; unclear D gene. V dropped 4 bases and J dropped 2 bases, with 8 bases sitting between them. The germline gives CDR1 MNHEY, CDR2 SVGAGI. The CDR3 covers 13 residues.

This chain connects TRBV18 to TRBJ2-6, with 7 bases matching TRBD1. The V gene's germline CDR1 is KGHSH and CDR2 LQKENI. The CDR3 sequence is 16 residues long. The trim removed 3 bases at V and 2 bases at J, leaving 4 bases unmatched. The chain's CDR3 is CASSPSQGAGANVLTF. CDR3 coding DNA: TGTGCCAGCTCACCCTCGCAGGGGGCTGGGGCCAACGTCCTGACTTTC.